This T cell receptor beta chain was recovered during a study of early T cells in non-severe SARS-CoV-2 infection. Study in general: The sequenced material was bulk RNA from unsorted whole blood, and its chains were unpaired.

In the library, individual cDNA molecules carried attached unique molecular identifiers. TCRdb processed the 5' RACE reads anew with MiXCR; each CDR3 protein has one entry. The sample includes roughly 120,000 distinct CDR3 sequences, roughly 12% of them seen just once. This clonotype was counted many times. As yet, its antigen is unknown. Trimming took off 0 bases at V and 0 bases at J, with 6 bases between the two ends. The CDR3 has 14 amino acids. In germline, CDR1 is SGHRS, CDR2 YFSETQ. Study-level points and caveats: VDJdb-based annotation leaned toward anti-spike CD8 responses and missed private and CD4 specificities.

The V gene is TRBV5-1, the J gene TRBJ1-1; no clear D gene. Sequenced here: whole blood, sampled at baseline. This TCR came from an adult who was a healthcare worker with PCR-confirmed SARS-CoV-2 infection or an uninfected control (not recorded which). The CDR3 DNA sequence: TGCGCCAGCAGCTTGGATAGGTTGAACACTGAAGCTTTCTTT. Encoded protein: CASSLDRLNTEAFF.